These 28 T cell receptor beta chains came from one sample sequenced in a study of shared clonotypes between healthy human individuals (TCRdb year 2020). For the CD8 naive samples, CD45RO-negative cells were positively selected for CCR7, yielding a CD45RA+CCR7+ population from which TemRA cells were excluded. Library creation used the immunoSEQ multiplex PCR assay. TCRdb re-hosts the immuneACCESS table, in-frame sequences only. Its copies lack some clones; in the studies checked, an unresolved V gene accounts for under half of them, and the cause for the rest is not known. Across this sample there are millions of clones, with just under 95% seen only once. Roughly 1.1% of the sample is in the top ten clones. The specimen sequenced was naive CD8+ T cells sorted from blood. Per the publication, the cell subset or site label means: CD45RA+CCR7+. The receptors here all came from a man between 18 and 35 years old in good health.

The chain employs TRBV2 and TRBJ2-7; D gene uncertain. Trimming left V 3 bases short and J 1 base short, with 13 bases between. This CDR3 has 15 amino acids. Per germline, CDR1 SNHLY and CDR2 FYNNEI. CDR3 in amino acids: CASSDFDNRSYEQYF. For the CDR3, the DNA is TGTGCCAGCAGTGATTTCGACAACCGATCCTACGAGCAGTACTTC.

With respect to this clone: Other DNA sequences in this sample translate to the same CDR3. The chain uses TRBV5-4 and TRBJ2-7; D might be TRBD1 (6 bases). CDR3 size: 12 residues. From germline, CDR1 is SGHNT and CDR2 YYREEE (reference sequence). V dropped 2 bases and J dropped 4 bases, with 7 bases sitting between them. This CDR3 is CASSLQGYEQYF. The DNA of the CDR3 is TGTGCCAGCAGCTTACAGGGTTACGAGCAGTACTTC.

The chain employs TRBV27 and TRBJ2-5; D ambiguous. The CDR3 has 11 residues. V lost 5 bases and J lost 9, with 10 bases in between. The germline V gene has CDR1 MNHEY and CDR2 SMNVEV (reference sequence). CDR3 loop: CASSLTPAQYF. The CDR3 DNA sequence: TGTGCCAGCAGTCTAACTCCAGCCCAGTACTTC.

The rearrangement joins TRBV18 to TRBJ2-2; 10 bases fit TRBD2. This CDR3 region has 17 residues. Germline assignment: CDR1 KGHSH and CDR2 LQKENI. Trimming at V came to 2 bases and at J to 3 bases, leaving 6 bases not matched to a gene. CDR3 sequence reads: CASSPDEAGGYTGELFF. The CDR3 DNA reads as TGTGCCAGCTCACCAGATGAAGCGGGAGGGTACACCGGGGAGCTGTTTTTT.

V is TRBV5-6 and J is TRBJ2-7, with D possibly being TRBD1 (6 bases). CDR3 length: 13 amino acids. Germline V gene sequence: CDR1 SGHDT, CDR2 YYEEEE. V lost 2 bases to trimming and J lost 3 bases, with 9 bases between them. CDR3 loop: CASSFGTNYEQYF. CDR3 coding DNA: TGTGCCAGCAGCTTCGGGACAAACTACGAGCAGTACTTC.

The chain joins TRBV2 to TRBJ1-1; 9 nucleotides align to TRBD1. The CDR3 is 14 amino acids. Germline CDR1 SNHLY, CDR2 FYNNEI. V lost 6 bases to trimming and J lost 5 bases; unmatched junction nucleotides: 7. CDR3 DNA sequence: TGTGCCAGCAGCCCGGGACAGGGATTAACTGAAGCTTTCTTT. As protein: CASSPGQGLTEAFF.

The sample holds one count of this clone. The chain is built from TRBV9 and TRBJ2-1; 9 positions agree with TRBD1. This CDR3 has 14 residues. The germline V gene encodes CDR1 SGDLS and CDR2 YYNGEE. V was clipped by 3 bases and J by 9 bases; unmatched bases: 7. This CDR3 reads CASSAWTGEGEQFF. Written as DNA, the CDR3 is TGTGCCAGCAGCGCCTGGACAGGGGAGGGTGAGCAGTTCTTC.

As regards this clone: Other DNA sequences in this specimen translate into the identical CDR3. The V call is TRBV9, the J call TRBJ2-5; maybe TRBD2 (5 bases). The CDR3 is 15 amino acids. Trimming shortened V by 0 bases and J by 2 bases, and 11 bases separated the two germline ends. Per germline, CDR1 SGDLS and CDR2 YYNGEE. Here the CDR3 reads CASSVVGRDQETQYF. CDR3 bases: TGTGCCAGCAGCGTAGTTGGTCGGGATCAAGAGACCCAGTACTTC.

The V gene is TRBV5-4, the J gene TRBJ2-5; D could derive from TRBD1 or TRBD2 (5 bases each). The CDR3 contains 14 residues. With 4 bases removed from V and 1 base from J, the gap between germline ends came to 11 bases. The V gene's germline CDR1 is SGHNT and CDR2 YYREEE (reference sequence). CDR3 loop: CASSVEGTQETQYF. Here the CDR3 DNA reads TGTGCCAGCAGCGTTGAGGGGACCCAAGAGACCCAGTACTTC.

The chain uses TRBV5-6 and TRBJ1-2; D gene uncertain. Germline values: CDR1 SGHDT, CDR2 YYEEEE. The V end lost 2 bases, the J end lost 2 bases, and 13 bases lay between the germline ends. CDR3 length equals 15 residues. The CDR3 region is CASSFDLEMNYGYTF. In DNA, the CDR3 is TGTGCCAGCAGCTTTGACCTCGAGATGAACTATGGCTACACCTTC. Filled out from reference TRBV5-6 and TRBJ1-2, the complete variable domain reads DAGVTQSPTHLIKTRGQQVTLRCSPKSGHDTVSWYQQALGQGPQFIFQYYEEEERQRGNFPDRFSGHQFPNYSSELNVNALLLGDSALYLCASSFDLEMNYGYTFGSGTRLTVV.

V usage is TRBV10-2 and J usage is TRBJ2-7, with 11 bases fitting TRBD2. The germline CDR1 and CDR2 sequences are WSHSY and SAAADI. Trimming cost V 8 bases and J 5 bases; bases outside gene matches: 8. CDR3 size: 14 residues. CDR3 loop: CASGLAGGSHEQYF. CDR3 in DNA: TGCGCCAGCGGTTTAGCGGGAGGGAGTCACGAGCAGTACTTC.

The chain couples TRBV6-1 to TRBJ1-2, with D possibly being TRBD1 (5 bases). This CDR3 comprises 16 residues. Germline V CDR1 and CDR2: MNHNS, SASEGT. Deletions cut 2 bases from V and 6 bases from J, with 19 bases between. The DNA of the CDR3 is TGTGCCAGCAGTGAATCCCCGGGGGGTGGGATCGATGGCTACACCTTC. Its translation: CASSESPGGGIDGYTF.

For this clone: The sample has other DNA sequences that encode this CDR3 too. The chain is built from TRBV6-5 and TRBJ2-5, with 11 nucleotides matching TRBD1. The CDR3 is 14 amino acids. V was clipped by 6 bases and J by 1 base; unmatched bases: 1. The germline gives CDR1 MNHEY, CDR2 SVGAGI. CDR3 residues: CASRGTGGQETQYF. In DNA form, the CDR3 reads TGTGCCAGCAGAGGGACAGGGGGCCAAGAGACCCAGTACTTC.

A note on this clone: This CDR3 is also generated by other DNA sequences in the sample. This rearrangement joins TRBV5-4 to TRBJ2-1; D is perhaps TRBD1 or TRBD2 (5 bases each). The V end lost 0 bases, the J end lost 5 bases, and 6 bases lay between the germline ends. The CDR3 length is 13 residues. The germline gives CDR1 SGHNT, CDR2 YYREEE (reference sequence). The chain's CDR3 is CASSLGGDNEQFF. The DNA for the CDR3 is TGTGCCAGCAGCTTGGGAGGGGACAATGAGCAGTTCTTC. Full variable domain (rest looked up from reference TRBV5-4 and TRBJ2-1): ETGVTQSPTHLIKTRGQQVTLRCSSQSGHNTVSWYQQALGQGPQFIFQYYREEENGRGNFPPRFSGLQFPNYSSELNVNALELDDSALYLCASSLGGDNEQFFGPGTRLTVL.

This clone was picked up one time. A junction end diverges from the germline sequence, so it may reflect a read error. The V and J genes are TRBV7-9 and TRBJ2-3; D tentatively fits TRBD1 or TRBD2 (5 bases each). The CDR3 totals 12 residues. The germline CDR1 and CDR2 sequences are SEHNR and FQNEAQ (reference sequence). The CDR3 nucleotides read TGTGCCAGCAGCTTGGGGGTTATACCGTTGCATTTT. It is translated as CASSLGVIPLHF.

The chain combines TRBV19 with TRBJ1-1; D call uncertain. CDR1 and CDR2 from the germline V gene are LNHDA and SQIVND (reference sequence). Trimming left V 0 bases short and J 1 base short, with 9 bases between. The CDR3 runs to 15 residues. CDR3 nucleotide sequence: TGTGCCAGTAGTATAGATACCGGAGGGAACACTGAAGCTTTCTTT. This encodes CASSIDTGGNTEAFF.

The chain employs TRBV7-6 and TRBJ2-7; 9 bases agree with TRBD2. CDR1 SGHVS and CDR2 FNYEAQ come from the germline V gene. J was trimmed by 1 base and V by 3 bases; bases with no gene match: 4. The CDR3 is 15 residues long. The DNA for the CDR3 is TGTGCCAGCAGCTTCGGGACTAGCCCGTCCTACGAGCAGTACTTC. This codes for CASSFGTSPSYEQYF.

The V and J genes are TRBV2 and TRBJ2-5, with 7 bases that match TRBD1. CDR1 and CDR2 (germline): SNHLY, FYNNEI. This CDR3 comprises 15 residues. After removal of 4 bases from V and 2 bases from J, the junction contained 7 bases not matched to a gene. CDR3 sequence reads: CASSGQGIEQETQYF. Here the CDR3 DNA reads TGTGCCAGCAGTGGACAGGGTATAGAACAAGAGACCCAGTACTTC.

The V gene is TRBV5-1, the J gene TRBJ2-7, with a weak D call TRBD1 (5 bases). This CDR3 has 14 residues. CDR1 and CDR2 (germline): SGHRS, YFSETQ. V was shortened by 0 bases and J by 0 bases, with 7 bases between the two germline ends. DNA of the CDR3: TGCGCCAGCAGCTTGGGACAGAACTCCTACGAGCAGTACTTC. It is translated as CASSLGQNSYEQYF.

The chain is built from TRBV6-6 and TRBJ2-5, with D unclear. V shed 11 bases and J shed 5 bases, with 12 bases lying between them. This CDR3 spans 11 amino acids. Germline V gene data show CDR1 as MNHNY and CDR2 as SVGAGI (reference sequence). In DNA form, the CDR3 reads TGTGCCGCCTCAAAAGGGGAGACCCAGTACTTC. Translation gives CAASKGETQYF.

The chain links TRBV7-2 to TRBJ1-1; D unresolved. CDR3 length: 16 amino acids. Germline values: CDR1 SGHTA, CDR2 FQGNSA. V was trimmed by 0 bases and J by 4 bases, leaving 15 bases between them. The CDR3 DNA sequence: TGTGCCAGCAGCTTAGCGACGGCCGGGATGAGCACTGAAGCTTTCTTT. This gives the protein CASSLATAGMSTEAFF.

The chain employs TRBV4-2 and TRBJ1-4; D perhaps matches TRBD1 (5 bases). V lost 4 bases, J lost 8 bases, and 14 bases lay in between. The germline CDR1 and CDR2 sequences are LGHNA and YNFKEQ. This CDR3 comprises 14 residues. CDR3: CASSPGTGGEKLFF. In DNA, the CDR3 is TGTGCCAGCAGCCCCGGCACAGGTGGGGAAAAACTGTTTTTT.

The rearrangement links TRBV4-2 to TRBJ1-1; D ambiguous. The CDR3 is made up of 13 amino acids. Trimming took 3 bases from V and 1 from J, leaving 6 bases between them. Looked up from germline, CDR1 is LGHNA and CDR2 is YNFKEQ. In DNA, the CDR3 is TGTGCCAGCAGCCAGATACAGAACACTGAAGCTTTCTTT. Its protein is CASSQIQNTEAFF.

As for this clone: Given a much more abundant clone one base away, this may be a read error. This likely comes from a read error, as the CDR3 has no conserved phenylalanine or tryptophan at its end. V gene TRBV30 combines with J gene TRBJ1-1; D is unclear. Germline V gives CDR1 GTSNPN, CDR2 SVGIG (reference sequence). The CDR3 contains 13 residues. V was cut by 4 bases and J by 4 bases, with 13 bases left in between. CDR3 loop: CAWTRGKATEAFL. The CDR3 DNA reads TGTGCCTGGACGAGAGGTAAGGCCACTGAAGCTTTCCTT.

The chain joins TRBV5-6 to TRBJ2-7; D could derive from TRBD1 or TRBD2 (5 bases each). With 2 bases removed from V and 6 bases from J, the gap between germline ends came to 9 bases. CDR1 and CDR2 from the germline V gene are SGHDT and YYEEEE. CDR3 length: 12 amino acids. In DNA, the CDR3 is TGTGCCAGCAGCTTCTCCGGGACCGAGCAGTACTTC. This gives the protein CASSFSGTEQYF.

Concerning this clone itself: This clone may be a read error of a much larger clone one base away. This chain links TRBV30 with TRBJ1-1; D is ambiguous. The V gene's germline CDR1 is GTSNPN and CDR2 SVGIG (reference sequence). The V and J ends lost 3 bases and 3 bases respectively, with 5 bases between them. The CDR3 is 11 amino acids. DNA for the CDR3: TGTGCCTGGAGAAGGTACACTGAAGCTTTCTTT. Amino acid sequence: CAWRRYTEAFF.

The chain couples TRBV9 to TRBJ1-1; 8 bases are a match to TRBD1. The trim removed 4 bases at V and 3 bases at J, leaving 11 bases unmatched. The CDR3 has 16 residues. Looked up from germline, CDR1 is SGDLS and CDR2 is YYNGEE. The CDR3 reads CASSRWGTGGDTEAFF. The CDR3, as DNA: TGTGCCAGCAGCCGCTGGGGCACAGGGGGTGACACTGAAGCTTTCTTT. The variable domain in full, with the rest retrieved from reference TRBV9 and TRBJ1-1, is DSGVTQTPKHLITATGQRVTLRCSPRSGDLSVYWYQQSLDQGLQFLIQYYNGEERAKGNILERFSAQQFPDLHSELNLSSLELGDSALYFCASSRWGTGGDTEAFFGQGTRLTVV.

This clone was seen repeatedly, ten times or more. The J gene is TRBJ2-7, the V gene TRBV11-3, with D possibly being TRBD1 or TRBD2 (5 bases each). The CDR3 covers 13 residues. Germline-derived CDR1 and CDR2 are SGHNT and YENEEA. V lost 5 bases and J 7 bases, leaving 15 bases between the germline ends. The DNA for the CDR3 is TGTGCCAGCAGCCTCGGGACCGGAGAAGAGCAGTACTTC. This gives the protein CASSLGTGEEQYF.